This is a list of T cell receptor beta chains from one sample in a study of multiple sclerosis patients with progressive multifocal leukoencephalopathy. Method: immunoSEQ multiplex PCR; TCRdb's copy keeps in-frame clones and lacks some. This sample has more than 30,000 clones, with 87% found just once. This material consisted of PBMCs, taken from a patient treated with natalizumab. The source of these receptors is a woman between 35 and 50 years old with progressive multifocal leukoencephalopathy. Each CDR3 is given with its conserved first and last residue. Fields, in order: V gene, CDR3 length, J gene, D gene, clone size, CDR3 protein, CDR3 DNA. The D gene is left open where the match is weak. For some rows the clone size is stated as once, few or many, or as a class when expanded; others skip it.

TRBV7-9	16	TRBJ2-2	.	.	CASSLIGSPNTGELFF	TGTGCCAGCAGCTTAATTGGAAGCCCGAACACCGGGGAGCTGTTTTTT
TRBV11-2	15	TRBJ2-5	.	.	CASSPRGRAEETQYF	TGTGCCAGCAGCCCACGCGGAAGAGCCGAAGAGACCCAGTACTTC
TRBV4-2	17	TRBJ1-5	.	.	CASSQEWGVYSNQPQHF	TGTGCCAGCAGCCAAGAATGGGGCGTCTATAGCAATCAGCCCCAGCATTTT
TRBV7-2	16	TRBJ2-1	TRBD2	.	CASSLEGSGGAREQFF	TGTGCCAGCAGCTTAGAAGGAAGCGGGGGGGCCAGGGAGCAGTTCTTC
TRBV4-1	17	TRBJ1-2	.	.	CASSQVERALFNYGYTF	TGCGCCAGCAGCCAAGTAGAGAGGGCCCTCTTTAACTATGGCTACACCTTC
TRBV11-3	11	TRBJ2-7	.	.	CASSERWEQYF	TGTGCCAGCAGCGAACGTTGGGAGCAGTACTTC
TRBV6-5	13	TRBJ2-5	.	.	CASGPQGGETRYF	TGTGCCAGCGGTCCGCAGGGGGGAGAGACCCGGTACTTC
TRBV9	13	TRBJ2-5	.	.	CASSGELRGTQYF	TGTGCCAGCAGCGGGGAGTTGAGGGGGACCCAGTACTTC
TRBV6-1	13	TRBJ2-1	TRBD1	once	CASTGTASNEQFF	TGTGCCAGCACCGGGACAGCTTCCAATGAGCAGTTCTTC
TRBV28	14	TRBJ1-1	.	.	CASSLWGGHTEAFF	TGTGCCAGCAGTTTGTGGGGAGGGCACACTGAAGCTTTCTTT
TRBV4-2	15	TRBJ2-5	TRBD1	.	CASSQGWTGQETQYF	TGTGCCAGCAGCCAAGGCTGGACAGGACAAGAGACCCAGTACTTC
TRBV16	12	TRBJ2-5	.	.	CASGPERWTQYF	TGTGCCAGCGGACCGGAGAGATGGACCCAGTACTTC
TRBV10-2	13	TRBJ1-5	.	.	CASSTAANQPQHF	TGCGCCAGCAGTACGGCGGCCAATCAGCCCCAGCATTTT
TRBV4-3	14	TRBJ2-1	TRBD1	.	CASSAGQGANEQFF	TGCGCCAGCAGCGCGGGACAGGGGGCTAATGAGCAGTTCTTC
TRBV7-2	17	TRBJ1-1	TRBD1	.	CASSSGQGSPFGTEAFF	TGTGCCAGCAGCTCAGGACAGGGGAGCCCTTTCGGCACTGAAGCTTTCTTT
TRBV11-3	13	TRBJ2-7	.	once	CASSLTAPYEQYF	TGTGCCAGCAGCTTAACGGCTCCCTACGAGCAGTACTTC
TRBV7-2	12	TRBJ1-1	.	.	CASSPLVSEAFF	TGTGCCAGCAGCCCCCTGGTATCTGAAGCTTTCTTT
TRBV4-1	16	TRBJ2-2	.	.	CASSQERHGNTGELFF	TGCGCCAGCAGCCAAGAGCGTCACGGGAACACCGGGGAGCTGTTTTTT
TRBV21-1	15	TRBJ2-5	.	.	CASLLTGEGQRGQYF	TGTGCCAGCCTCTTAACGGGGGAGGGCCAGCGGGGCCAGTACTTC
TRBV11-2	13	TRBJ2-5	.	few	CASSLGRQETQYF	TGTGCCAGCAGCTTAGGACGCCAAGAGACCCAGTACTTC
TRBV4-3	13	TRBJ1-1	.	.	CASSQEGGTEAFF	TGCGCCAGCAGCCAAGAGGGGGGCACTGAAGCTTTCTTT
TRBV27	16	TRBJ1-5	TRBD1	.	CASSLWGQGRNQPQHF	TGTGCCAGCAGTTTATGGGGACAGGGGCGCAATCAGCCCCAGCATTTT
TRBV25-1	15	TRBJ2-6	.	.	CASSEYRGGANVLTF	TGTGCCAGCAGTGAATACCGGGGTGGGGCCAACGTCCTGACTTTC
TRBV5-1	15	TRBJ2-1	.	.	CASSLALGWRNEQFF	TGCGCCAGCAGCTTGGCTTTGGGATGGCGTAATGAGCAGTTCTTC
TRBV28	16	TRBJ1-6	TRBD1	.	CASSSLRTGKNSPLHF	TGTGCCAGCAGTTCCCTTCGGACAGGGAAGAATTCACCCCTCCACTTT
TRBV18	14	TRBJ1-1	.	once	CASSPNQGNTEAFF	TGTGCCAGCTCACCCAATCAGGGGAACACTGAAGCTTTCTTT
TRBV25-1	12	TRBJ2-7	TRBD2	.	CASRAGVYEQYF	TGTGCCAGCAGGGCGGGAGTCTACGAGCAGTACTTC
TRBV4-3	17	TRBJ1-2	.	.	CASSQEKESWENYGYTF	TGCGCCAGCAGCCAAGAGAAGGAGAGCTGGGAGAACTATGGCTACACCTTC
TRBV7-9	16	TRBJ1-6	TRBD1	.	CASSPVGQGASSPLHF	TGTGCCAGCAGCCCAGTGGGACAGGGGGCCTCTTCACCCCTCCACTTT
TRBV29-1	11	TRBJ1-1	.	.	CSPVKGNEAFF	TGCAGCCCCGTGAAGGGTAATGAAGCTTTCTTT
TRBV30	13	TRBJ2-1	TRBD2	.	CAWSMWEGSEQFF	TGTGCCTGGAGTATGTGGGAGGGAAGTGAGCAGTTCTTC
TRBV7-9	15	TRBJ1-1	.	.	CASSSVNTGNTEAFF	TGTGCCAGCAGCTCTGTTAACACAGGGAACACTGAAGCTTTCTTT
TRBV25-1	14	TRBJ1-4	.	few	CASSESREGEKLFF	TGTGCCAGCAGTGAAAGTAGGGAAGGCGAAAAACTGTTTTTT
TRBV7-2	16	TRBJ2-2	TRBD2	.	CASSLAPSGATGELFF	TGTGCCAGCAGCTTAGCTCCTAGCGGGGCAACCGGGGAGCTGTTTTTT
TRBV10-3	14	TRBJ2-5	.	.	CATQGVSTQETQYF	TGTGCCACCCAAGGCGTGAGCACCCAAGAGACCCAGTACTTC
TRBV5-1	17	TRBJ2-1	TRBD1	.	CASSLAPTGVAYNEQFF	TGCGCCAGCAGCTTGGCCCCAACAGGGGTGGCCTACAATGAGCAGTTCTTC
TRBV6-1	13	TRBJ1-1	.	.	CASTKGWNTEAFF	TGTGCCAGCACCAAGGGGTGGAACACTGAAGCTTTCTTT
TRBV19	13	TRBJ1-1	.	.	CASSISQNTEAFF	TGTGCCAGTAGTATCTCACAGAACACTGAAGCTTTCTTT
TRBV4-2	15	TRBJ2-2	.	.	CASSGLDGLTGELFF	TGTGCCAGCAGCGGTCTCGACGGACTCACCGGGGAGCTGTTTTTT
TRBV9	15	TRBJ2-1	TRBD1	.	CASSARDRGSYEQFF	TGTGCCAGCAGCGCTCGGGACAGGGGTTCCTATGAGCAGTTCTTC
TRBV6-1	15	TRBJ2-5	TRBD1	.	CASILRQGSGETQYF	TGTGCCAGCATTCTAAGACAGGGGAGTGGGGAGACCCAGTACTTC
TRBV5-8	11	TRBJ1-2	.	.	CASSRVYGYTF	TGTGCCAGCAGTCGGGTCTATGGCTACACCTTC
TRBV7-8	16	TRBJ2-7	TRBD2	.	CASSPPPAGAPNEQYF	TGTGCCAGCAGCCCCCCCCCAGCGGGAGCTCCCAACGAGCAGTACTTC
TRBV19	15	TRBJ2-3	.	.	CASSSFGSKKYTQYF	TGTGCCAGTAGTTCGTTTGGGTCTAAAAAATATACGCAGTATTTT
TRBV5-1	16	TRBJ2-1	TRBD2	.	CASSWTSASAYNEQFF	TGCGCCAGCAGCTGGACTAGCGCCAGCGCCTACAATGAGCAGTTCTTC
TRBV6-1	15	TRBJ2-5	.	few	CASSEWELLQETQYF	TGTGCCAGCAGTGAATGGGAGCTCCTCCAAGAGACCCAGTACTTC
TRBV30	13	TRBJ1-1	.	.	CAWSGTGLREAFF	TGTGCCTGGAGTGGAACAGGGCTACGAGAAGCTTTCTTT
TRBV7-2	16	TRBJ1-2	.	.	CASSLGTPGLGYGYTF	TGTGCCAGCAGCTTAGGGACACCCGGATTGGGATATGGCTACACCTTC
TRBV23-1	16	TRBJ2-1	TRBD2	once	CASSQPLAGAYNEQFF	TGCGCCAGCAGTCAACCCCTAGCGGGAGCCTACAATGAGCAGTTCTTC
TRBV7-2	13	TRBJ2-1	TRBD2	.	CASSQSPAGGQFF	TGTGCCAGCAGTCAGAGCCCAGCGGGGGGCCAGTTCTTC
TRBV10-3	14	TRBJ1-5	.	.	CAISENQGGQPQHF	TGTGCCATCAGTGAGAACCAGGGTGGTCAGCCCCAGCATTTT
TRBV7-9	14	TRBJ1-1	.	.	CASSLPVWGTEAFF	TGTGCCAGCAGCTTGCCTGTGTGGGGCACTGAAGCTTTCTTT
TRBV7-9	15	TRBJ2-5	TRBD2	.	CASSLGAGAGETQYF	TGTGCCAGCAGCTTAGGAGCGGGAGCTGGAGAGACCCAGTACTTC
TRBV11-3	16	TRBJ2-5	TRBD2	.	CASSVGGLAGLETQYF	TGTGCCAGCAGCGTAGGCGGACTAGCGGGGTTAGAGACCCAGTACTTC
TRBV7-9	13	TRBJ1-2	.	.	CASSLGDITGYTF	TGTGCCAGCAGCTTAGGGGACATTACAGGCTACACCTTC
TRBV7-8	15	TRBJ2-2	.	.	CASSLEGWDTGELFF	TGTGCCAGCAGCTTAGAGGGTTGGGACACCGGGGAGCTGTTTTTT
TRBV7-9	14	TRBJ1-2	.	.	CASSLNPLYYGYTF	TGTGCCAGCAGCTTAAACCCCCTCTACTATGGCTACACCTTC
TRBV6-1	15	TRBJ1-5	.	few	CASSEMGGVNQPQHF	TGTGCCAGCAGTGAAATGGGTGGAGTCAATCAGCCCCAGCATTTT
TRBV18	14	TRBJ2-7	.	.	CASSLFDNAYEQYF	TGTGCCAGCTCGCTTTTCGACAACGCCTACGAGCAGTACTTC
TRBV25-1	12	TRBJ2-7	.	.	CASSGTNYEQYF	TGTGCCAGCAGTGGGACAAACTACGAGCAGTACTTC